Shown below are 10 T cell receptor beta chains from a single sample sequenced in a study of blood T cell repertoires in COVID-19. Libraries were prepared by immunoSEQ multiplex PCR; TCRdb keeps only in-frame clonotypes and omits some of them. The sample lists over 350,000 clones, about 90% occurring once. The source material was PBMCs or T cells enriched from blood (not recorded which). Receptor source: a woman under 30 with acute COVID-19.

The CDR3 bases are TGTGCCAGCAGCGCACAGGGGGAGGGTAATGAAAAACTGTTTTTT. This sequence encodes CASSAQGEGNEKLFF. The chain has TRBV9 and TRBJ1-4; 8 bases are a match to TRBD1. The CDR3 has 15 amino acids. V lost 3 bases to trimming and J lost 4 bases; unmatched junction nucleotides: 5. Looked up from germline, CDR1 is SGDLS and CDR2 is YYNGEE.

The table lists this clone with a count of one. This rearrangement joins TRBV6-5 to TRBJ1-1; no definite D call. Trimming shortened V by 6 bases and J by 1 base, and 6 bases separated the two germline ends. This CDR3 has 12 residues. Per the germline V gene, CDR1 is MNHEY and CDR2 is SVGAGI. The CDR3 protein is CASRRQNTEAFF. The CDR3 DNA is TGTGCCAGCAGGCGACAGAACACTGAAGCTTTCTTT.

CDR3 in amino acids: CASSQDFGGNGYTF. CDR3 nucleotide sequence: TGTGCCAGCAGCCAAGATTTCGGGGGAAATGGCTACACCTTC. J is TRBJ1-2 and V is TRBV14; a weak D match, TRBD1 (5 bases). Trimming cost V 0 bases and J 6 bases, with 11 bases left between them. Germline V CDR1 and CDR2: SGHDN, FVKESK. The CDR3 covers 14 residues.

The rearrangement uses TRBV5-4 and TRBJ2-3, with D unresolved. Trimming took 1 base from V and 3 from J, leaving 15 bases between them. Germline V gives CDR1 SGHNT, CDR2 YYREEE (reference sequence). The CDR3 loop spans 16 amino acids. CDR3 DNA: TGTGCCAGCAGCTTGACTCCACCCTATAAGACAGATACGCAGTATTTT. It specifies CASSLTPPYKTDTQYF.

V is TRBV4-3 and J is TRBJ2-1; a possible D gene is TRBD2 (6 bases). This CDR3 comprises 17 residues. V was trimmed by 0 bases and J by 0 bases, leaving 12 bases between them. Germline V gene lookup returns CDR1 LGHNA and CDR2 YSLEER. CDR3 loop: CASSQDPGGSSYNEQFF. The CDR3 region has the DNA TGCGCCAGCAGCCAAGATCCAGGAGGGAGCTCCTACAATGAGCAGTTCTTC.

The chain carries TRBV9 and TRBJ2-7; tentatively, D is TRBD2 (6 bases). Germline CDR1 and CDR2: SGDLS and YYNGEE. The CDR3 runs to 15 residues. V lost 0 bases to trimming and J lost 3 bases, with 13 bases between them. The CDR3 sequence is CASSVGQGLGYEQYF. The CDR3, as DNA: TGTGCCAGCAGCGTAGGGCAGGGACTGGGCTACGAGCAGTACTTC.

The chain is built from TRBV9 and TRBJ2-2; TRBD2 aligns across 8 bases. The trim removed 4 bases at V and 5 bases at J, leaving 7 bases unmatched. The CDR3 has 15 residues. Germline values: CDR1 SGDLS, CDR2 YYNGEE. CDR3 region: CASSSRTSQTGELFF. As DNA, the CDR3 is TGTGCCAGCAGCTCTCGGACTAGCCAGACCGGGGAGCTGTTTTTT.

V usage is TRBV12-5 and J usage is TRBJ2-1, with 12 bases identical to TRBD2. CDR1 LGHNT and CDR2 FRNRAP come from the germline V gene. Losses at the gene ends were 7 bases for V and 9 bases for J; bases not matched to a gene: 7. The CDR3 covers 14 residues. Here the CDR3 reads CASALAGGLGEQFF. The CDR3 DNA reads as TGTGCTAGTGCCCTAGCGGGGGGGCTCGGTGAGCAGTTCTTC.

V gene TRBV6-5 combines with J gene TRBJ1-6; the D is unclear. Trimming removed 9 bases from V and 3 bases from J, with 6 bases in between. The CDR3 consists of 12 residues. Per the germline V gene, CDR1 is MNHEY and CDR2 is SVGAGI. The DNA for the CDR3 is TGTGCCAGGCACAGCTATAATTCACCCCTCCACTTT. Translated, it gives CARHSYNSPLHF.

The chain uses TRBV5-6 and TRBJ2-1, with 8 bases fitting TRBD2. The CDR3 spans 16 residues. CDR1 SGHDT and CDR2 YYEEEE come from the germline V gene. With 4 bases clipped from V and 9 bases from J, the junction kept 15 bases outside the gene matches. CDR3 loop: CASSPSEAGVSGEQFF. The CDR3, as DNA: TGTGCCAGCAGCCCAAGTGAAGCGGGAGTTTCGGGTGAGCAGTTCTTC.